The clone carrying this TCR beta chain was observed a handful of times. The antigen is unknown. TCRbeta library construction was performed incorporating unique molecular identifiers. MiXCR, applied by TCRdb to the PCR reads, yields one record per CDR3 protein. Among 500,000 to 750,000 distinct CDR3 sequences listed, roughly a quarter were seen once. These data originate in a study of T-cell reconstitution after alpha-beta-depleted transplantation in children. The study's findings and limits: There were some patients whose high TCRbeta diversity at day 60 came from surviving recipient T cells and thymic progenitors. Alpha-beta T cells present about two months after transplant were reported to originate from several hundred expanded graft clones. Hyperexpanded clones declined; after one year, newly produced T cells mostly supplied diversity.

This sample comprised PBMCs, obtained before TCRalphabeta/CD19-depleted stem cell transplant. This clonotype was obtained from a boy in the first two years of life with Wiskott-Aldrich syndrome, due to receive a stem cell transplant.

The CDR3 sequence is CAWTPGLASNIQYF. The CDR3 DNA reads as TGTGCCTGGACCCCGGGACTAGCGTCGAACATTCAGTACTTC. The J gene is TRBJ2-4, the V gene TRBV30; 10 nucleotides align to TRBD2. With 4 bases clipped from V and 7 bases from J, the junction kept 7 bases outside the gene matches. The CDR3 is 14 residues long. From germline, CDR1 is GTSNPN and CDR2 SVGIG (reference sequence).